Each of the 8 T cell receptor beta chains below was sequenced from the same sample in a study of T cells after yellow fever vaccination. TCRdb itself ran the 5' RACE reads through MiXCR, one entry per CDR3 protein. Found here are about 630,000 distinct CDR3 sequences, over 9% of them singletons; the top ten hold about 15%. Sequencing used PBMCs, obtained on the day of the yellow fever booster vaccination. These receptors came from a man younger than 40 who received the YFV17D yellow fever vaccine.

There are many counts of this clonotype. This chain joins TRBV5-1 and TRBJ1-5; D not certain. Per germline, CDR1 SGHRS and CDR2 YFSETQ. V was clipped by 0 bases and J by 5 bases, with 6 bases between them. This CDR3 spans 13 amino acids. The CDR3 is CASSLAGYQPQHF. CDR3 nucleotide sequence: TGCGCCAGCAGCTTGGCGGGTTATCAGCCCCAGCATTTT.

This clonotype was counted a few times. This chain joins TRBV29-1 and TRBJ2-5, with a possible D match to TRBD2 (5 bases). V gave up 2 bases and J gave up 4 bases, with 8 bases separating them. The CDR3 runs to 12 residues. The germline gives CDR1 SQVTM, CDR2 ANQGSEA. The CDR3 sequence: CSVESAGETQYF. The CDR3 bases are TGCAGCGTTGAAAGTGCGGGAGAGACCCAGTACTTC.

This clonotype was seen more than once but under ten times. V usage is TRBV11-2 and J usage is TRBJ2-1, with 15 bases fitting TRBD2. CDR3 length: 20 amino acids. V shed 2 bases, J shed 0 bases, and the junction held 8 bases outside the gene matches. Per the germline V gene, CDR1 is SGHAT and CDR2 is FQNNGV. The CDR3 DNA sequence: TGTGCCAGCAGCTTAAGGGGACTAGCGGGAGGACCACTCTCCTACAATGAGCAGTTCTTC. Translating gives CASSLRGLAGGPLSYNEQFF.

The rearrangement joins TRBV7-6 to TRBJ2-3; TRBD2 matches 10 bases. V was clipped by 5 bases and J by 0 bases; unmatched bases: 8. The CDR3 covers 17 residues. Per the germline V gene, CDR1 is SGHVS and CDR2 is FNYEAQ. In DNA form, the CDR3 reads TGTGCCAGCAGCCCGTACCCGGGACTAGCGAGCACAGATACGCAGTATTTT. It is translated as CASSPYPGLASTDTQYF. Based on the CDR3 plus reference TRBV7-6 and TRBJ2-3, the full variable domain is GAGVSQSPRYKVTKRGQDVALRCDPISGHVSLYWYRQALGQGPEFLTYFNYEAQQDKSGLPNDRFSAERPEGSISTLTIQRTEQRDSAMYRCASSPYPGLASTDTQYFGPGTRLTVL.

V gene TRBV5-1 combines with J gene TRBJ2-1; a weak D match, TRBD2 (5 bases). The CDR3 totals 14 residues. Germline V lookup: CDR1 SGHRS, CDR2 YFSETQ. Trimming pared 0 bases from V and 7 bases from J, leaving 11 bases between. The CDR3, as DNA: TGCGCCAGCAGCTTGGCGCTAGCAGTAAATGAGCAGTTCTTC. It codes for CASSLALAVNEQFF.

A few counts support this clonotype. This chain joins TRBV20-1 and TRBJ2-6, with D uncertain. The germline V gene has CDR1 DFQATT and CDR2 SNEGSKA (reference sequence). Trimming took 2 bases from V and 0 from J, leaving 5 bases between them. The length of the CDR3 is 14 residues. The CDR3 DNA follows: TGCAGTGCTAGAAGGCACTCTGGGGCCAACGTCCTGACTTTC. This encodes CSARRHSGANVLTF.

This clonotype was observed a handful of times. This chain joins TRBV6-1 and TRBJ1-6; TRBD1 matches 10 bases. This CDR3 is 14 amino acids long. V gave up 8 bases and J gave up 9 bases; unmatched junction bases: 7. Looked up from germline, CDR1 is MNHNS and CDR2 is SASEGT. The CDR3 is CASGTGTGVSPLHF. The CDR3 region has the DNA TGTGCCAGCGGGACCGGGACAGGGGTTTCACCCCTCCACTTT.

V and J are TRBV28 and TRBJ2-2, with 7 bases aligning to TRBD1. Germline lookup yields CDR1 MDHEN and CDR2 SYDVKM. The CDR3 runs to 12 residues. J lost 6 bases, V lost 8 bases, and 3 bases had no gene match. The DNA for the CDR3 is TGTGCCAGCCGTACAGGGGCCGGGGAGCTGTTTTTT. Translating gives CASRTGAGELFF.